This is a list of T cell receptor beta chains from one sample in a study of control samples from healthy donors and cancer patients. Assay: immunoSEQ multiplex PCR; the TCRdb copy retains only in-frame clones and omits some. The sample table includes fewer than 250,000 clones. Sequenced material: blood. Receptor source: a woman between 25 and 40 years old in good health. CDR3s include the opening cysteine and the closing phenylalanine or tryptophan. The D gene is left open where the match is weak.

d_call j_call v_call cdr3_aa cdr3_nt
- TRBJ1-1 TRBV28 CASSFPSTEAFF TGTGCCAGCAGTTTCCCTTCCACTGAAGCTTTCTTT
TRBD1 TRBJ1-1 TRBV28 CASSRTGEVTEAFF TGTGCCAGCAGCAGGACAGGGGAGGTCACTGAAGCTTTCTTT
TRBD1 TRBJ2-7 TRBV29-1 CSVEDLAGGHPYEQYF TGCAGCGTTGAAGATCTCGCAGGGGGTCACCCCTACGAGCAGTACTTC
- TRBJ1-1 TRBV12-5 CASGLSVGLTEAFF TGTGCTAGTGGTTTGTCCGTCGGTCTCACTGAAGCTTTCTTT
TRBD1 TRBJ2-7 TRBV29-1 CSVVNRGTYEQYF TGCAGCGTTGTCAACAGGGGCACCTACGAGCAGTACTTC
- TRBJ1-1 TRBV11-2 CASSPQGNTEAFF TGTGCCAGCAGCCCACAGGGGAACACTGAAGCTTTCTTT
- TRBJ1-2 TRBV4-2 CASSQDGGGSLDGYTF TGTGCCAGCAGCCAAGATGGGGGGGGCAGTTTGGATGGCTACACCTTC
TRBD1 TRBJ1-5 TRBV5-1 CASSVGTGGQPQHF TGCGCCAGCAGCGTAGGGACAGGGGGGCAGCCCCAGCATTTT
TRBD1 TRBJ1-1 TRBV19 CASTPARTGDGNTEAFF TGTGCCAGTACTCCCGCCCGGACAGGGGATGGGAACACTGAAGCTTTCTTT
- TRBJ2-6 TRBV9 CASSPSGSGANVLTF TGTGCCAGCAGTCCTTCGGGTTCTGGGGCCAACGTCCTGACTTTC
- TRBJ1-1 TRBV12-3/TRBV12-4 CASSLEGRTEAFF TGTGCCAGCAGTTTAGAGGGAAGGACTGAAGCTTTCTTT
TRBD1 TRBJ2-5 TRBV2 CASRPRQGQETQYF TGTGCCAGCAGGCCACGACAGGGCCAAGAGACCCAGTACTTC
TRBD1 TRBJ2-7 TRBV27 CASSFSSRGQVEQYF TGTGCCAGCAGTTTTTCGTCCAGGGGGCAGGTCGAGCAGTACTTC
- TRBJ2-7 TRBV18 CASSPGNSYEQYF TGTGCCAGCTCCCCAGGGAACTCCTACGAGCAGTACTTC
- TRBJ1-2 TRBV6-1 CASSEGTIRGYTF TGTGCCAGCAGTGAAGGGACAATTCGTGGCTACACCTTC
- TRBJ1-5 TRBV4-1 CASSQGLQPQHF TGCGCCAGCAGCCAAGGACTGCAGCCCCAGCATTTT
- TRBJ2-1 TRBV7-2 CASSLAGTFGSYNEQFF TGTGCCAGCAGCTTAGCCGGGACTTTTGGCTCCTACAATGAGCAGTTCTTC
- TRBJ1-3 TRBV18 CASSPGERNTIYF TGTGCCAGCTCTCCAGGGGAGAGAAACACCATATATTTT
TRBD2 TRBJ2-3 TRBV6-4 CASSGGGATDTQYF TGTGCCAGCAGTGGCGGGGGGGCCACAGATACGCAGTATTTT
TRBD2 TRBJ2-1 TRBV9 CASSEAGGYNEQFF TGTGCCAGCAGCGAAGCGGGGGGCTACAATGAGCAGTTCTTC
TRBD1 TRBJ1-6 TRBV7-2 CASSLGPGQGAYNSPLHF TGTGCCAGCAGCTTAGGGCCTGGGCAGGGGGCTTACAATTCACCCCTCCACTTT
- TRBJ1-6 TRBV19 CASSRGDTAHSYSPLHF TGTGCCAGTAGTAGAGGGGACACAGCCCATTCCTATTCACCCCTCCACTTT
- TRBJ1-3 TRBV6-6 CASSYTKLSGNTIYF TGTGCCAGCAGTTACACCAAGCTCTCTGGAAACACCATATATTTT
- TRBJ1-1 TRBV25-1 CASKQSRNTEAFF TGTGCCAGCAAACAATCCCGGAACACTGAAGCTTTCTTT
TRBD1 TRBJ2-6 TRBV28 CASGQGLGANVLTF TGTGCCAGCGGACAGGGTTTAGGGGCCAACGTCCTGACTTTC
- TRBJ2-7 TRBV11-2 CASSLGRGNTYEQYF TGTGCCAGCAGCTTAGGGAGAGGGAATACCTACGAGCAGTACTTC
- TRBJ1-3 TRBV6-4 CASSETGASGNTIYF TGTGCCAGCAGTGAGACGGGGGCGTCTGGAAACACCATATATTTT
- TRBJ2-2 TRBV6-4 CASSGQGNAGELFF TGTGCCAGCAGTGGGCAGGGGAACGCCGGGGAGCTGTTTTTT
- TRBJ2-1 TRBV27 CASSWSSNNEQFF TGTGCCAGCAGTTGGTCCTCGAACAATGAGCAGTTCTTC
- TRBJ2-7 TRBV9 CASSVVPSYEQYF TGTGCCAGCAGCGTAGTCCCTTCCTACGAGCAGTACTTC
TRBD2 TRBJ2-3 TRBV24-1 CATSDLRGGGSTDTQYF TGTGCCACCAGTGATTTGAGGGGCGGGGGATCCACAGATACGCAGTATTTT
- TRBJ1-5 TRBV7-2 CASSLREGNQPQHF TGTGCCAGCAGCTTACGAGAAGGCAATCAGCCCCAGCATTTT
- TRBJ1-1 TRBV7-9 CASSRDHRGEAFF TGTGCCAGCAGTCGGGACCACAGAGGAGAAGCTTTCTTT
- TRBJ1-2 TRBV25-1 CASSFGAYGYTF TGTGCCAGCAGTTTTGGGGCTTATGGCTACACCTTC
- TRBJ1-4 TRBV6-4 CASRAHGTTNEKLFF TGTGCCAGCAGGGCCCATGGTACAACTAATGAAAAACTGTTTTTT
- TRBJ2-7 TRBV5-6 CASRTLPPLKGDEQYF TGTGCCAGCAGGACTTTACCACCCTTGAAGGGGGACGAGCAGTACTTC
- TRBJ1-1 TRBV5-1 CASSLDGLGANTEAFF TGCGCCAGCAGCTTGGACGGGCTCGGGGCGAACACTGAAGCTTTCTTT
- TRBJ1-2 TRBV28 CASSSQPPDYGYTF TGTGCCAGCAGTTCCCAACCTCCCGACTATGGCTACACCTTC
- TRBJ2-7 TRBV7-9 CASSAYEEQYF TGTGCCAGCAGCGCATACGAGGAGCAGTACTTC
- TRBJ1-1 TRBV5-1 CASALADYNPFEAFF TGCGCCAGCGCCCTTGCGGACTACAACCCTTTTGAAGCTTTCTTT
- TRBJ2-7 TRBV16 CASSHRGAYEQYF TGTGCCAGCAGCCACAGGGGAGCCTACGAGCAGTACTTC
TRBD1 TRBJ2-7 TRBV5-4 CASSTGTGAGKGNEQYF TGTGCCAGCAGCACCGGGACAGGGGCGGGGAAAGGGAACGAGCAGTACTTC
- TRBJ1-2 TRBV12-3/TRBV12-4 CASSLRIGYGYTF TGTGCCAGCAGTTTAAGGATAGGGTATGGCTACACCTTC
- TRBJ1-4 TRBV10-3 CAISESGRAGEKLFF TGTGCCATCAGTGAGTCGGGCAGGGCCGGGGAAAAACTGTTTTTT
- TRBJ2-1 TRBV7-8 CASSPRWGGDEQFF TGTGCCAGCAGCCCCAGGTGGGGGGGCGATGAGCAGTTCTTC
- TRBJ2-7 TRBV15 CATSRPFSYEQYF TGTGCCACCAGCAGACCTTTCTCCTACGAGCAGTACTTC